This T cell receptor beta chain stems from a study of blood T cell repertoires in COVID-19 (dated by TCRdb to 2020 to 2021). Regarding the study in general: The collaborator samples originated in the United States, Italy and Spain and spanned the acute and convalescent phases of COVID-19. A de-identified subject ID, COVID-19 status, age in years and sex were almost always included in the sample metadata. Where HLA class I and class II types were available, the types were taken from metadata supplied by the sample provider, not from assay-based typing. The repertoires were made available in a free public database intended to serve as a resource for research on the immune response to SARS-CoV-2. The prospective study material was composed of cDNA or gDNA derived from T cells, B-cell-depleted T cells, or PBMCs. The samples were drawn from the first 160 participants of the ongoing ImmuneRACE study and from some 1,300 subjects provided by 6 global collaborators. Deeply sampled blood TCRbeta repertoires from subjects exposed to, actively infected with, or recovered from COVID-19 were included in the dataset. Study-level results and caveats: Clinical and demographic metadata were provided uncurated, with the amount varying by source and participant.

This clone was detected a few times. Its cognate antigen has yet to be identified. Base qualities are not at hand, and no much larger clone is one base apart. The sample contains more than one DNA sequence encoding this CDR3. TCRbeta CDR3 regions were amplified from genomic DNA using the immunoSEQ Assay, a bias-controlled multiplex PCR. The paper's data handling went like this. Nucleated cell counts per sample were estimated from amplification of reference gene primers within the assay. To quantify the absolute abundance of each unique TCRbeta CDR3 rearrangement, sequence reads were collapsed and filtered. For each sample, productive Simpson clonality was calculated by taking the square root of Simpson's diversity index across productive rearrangements. TCRdb retrieved this table from immuneACCESS and kept in-frame rearrangements only. Not all clones are present; in checked studies, unresolved V genes account for under half, and no reason is known for the remainder. D and trimming come from the DNA, and the V and J calls and clone size come from that table. This sample has roughly 93,000 clones in its table, and roughly nine tenths of those were observed once. The ten top clones hold roughly 8.7% of the sample.

Whole blood was collected in K2EDTA tubes by collaborating institutions according to the institutions' own protocols. For TCRbeta analysis, collaborators shipped samples in one of three forms: frozen whole blood, isolated PBMCs, or DNA extracted from either of those sample types. V loses 5 bases of germline sequence and J loses 1 base, and the interval between the two ends is 9 bases. Reading the germline V gene (reference sequence) gives CDR1 GTSNPN and CDR2 SVGIG. The CDR3 sequence holds 13 residues, the cysteine and phenylalanine included. The DNA shown is the 39-base CDR3, in frame from base 1. This receptor was obtained from a man aged 45-65 years with acute or convalescent COVID-19. The sequence joins TRBV30 to TRBJ1-5; a tentative D call is TRBD1 (6 bases match). Material: peripheral blood. For the CDR3, the sequence is CAWSTGSNQPQHF. In nucleotide form, the sequence is TGTGCCTGGTCCACAGGGAGCAATCAGCCCCAGCATTTT.